The sequence of this T cell receptor (beta chain) was determined in a study of T-cell memory formation after mild COVID-19 (dated by TCRdb to the early 2020s). With regard to the full study: Most TCR sequence clusters were specific to one of the two donors. In a couple of donors, T-cell clones that expanded and contracted after mild COVID-19 were followed by sequencing TCRalpha and TCRbeta repertoires longitudinally. The cohort comprised two young, previously healthy adult volunteers, one female and one male.

Ficoll-Paque density gradient centrifugation was the method used to isolate PBMCs. The CDR1 and CDR2 encoded by the germline V gene are MNHEY and SVGAGI. Trimming at the junction amounts to 4 bases on V and 3 bases on J, and the germline ends lie 10 bases apart. The CDR3 numbers 13 residues from cysteine through valine. Solely the CDR3 DNA is kept, with 39 bases framed from the first base. Sequencer: Illumina NovaSeq 6000. TCRalpha and TCRbeta cDNA libraries were built by 5'RACE with constant-segment primers, adding sample barcodes and unique molecular identifiers. Trizol reagent was used to extract RNA from every sample. Amplification of the libraries took two PCR steps, and the second step added a second sample barcode plus Illumina TruSeq adapters. Sequencing of libraries was performed on an Illumina NovaSeq with 2 x 150 bp paired-end reads. Per the original workflow: The reads were demultiplexed and collapsed into UMI-guided consensus sequences using migec v1.2.7. Using mixcr v2.1.11, UMI consensuses were aligned to TRA and TRB V and J templates and then assembled into clonotypes. Expanded or contracted clonotypes were those called significant by both edgeR and NoisET, with noise models trained on biological replicates. For edgeR calls, the thresholds were a false discovery rate-adjusted p below 0.01 and a log2 fold-change of 1. As an exploratory analysis of dynamics, PCA with hierarchical clustering was applied to max-normalized trajectories of the 1000 most abundant clonotypes. Each responding clone was given a CD4 or CD8 phenotype based on the CD4+ and CD8+ repertoires, which had been sequenced separately. The public sequencing data were trimmed at Q25 with fastp and processed into clonotypes with MiXCR by TCRdb, which kept only in-frame beta chains. One record per CDR3 amino acid sequence lists the most common genes and DNA. The V and J calls were not made by the authors but by TCRdb's processing. The sample table contains 250,000 or so distinct CDR3 sequences; only one count was recorded for more than 15% of them. Around 23% of the sample rests with the top ten.

The full study reports these points: Contracting CD4+ clones appeared mostly in the CM and EM memory subsets, whereas CD8+ clones were enriched in EMRA. Balanced CD4/CD8 phenotypes were observed for clones contracting from day 15 to 85, whereas a bias towards CD4+ was observed for a second wave of clones expanding from day 15 to 37. The second-wave clones that peaked on day 37 were not confirmed to be SARS-CoV-2 specific. Only a couple of mild cases were covered in the study, and larger cohorts including severe cases with pre-infection samples were considered necessary. Some responding clones were detected in pre-infection memory, suggesting pre-existing cross-reactive memory T cells joined the SARS-CoV-2 response.

This clonotype was counted a few times. Which antigen it targets is not known. Base-call qualities are not available, and no considerably larger clone is one nucleotide away. Sequencing was done on a sample of PBMCs or a T cell subset sorted from them (not recorded which). This TCR came from a man aged 18-30 years who had mild COVID-19 (a few samples of this study predate the infection). The sample titles of this study are shuffled in the database, so cell type and time point are left out; the donor was told from shared clones. Recombination joined TRBV6-5 with TRBJ2-7, with a weak D call of TRBD1 (5 bases match). CDR3 reads: CASSFREGYEQYV. The DNA sequence is as follows: TGTGCCAGCAGTTTCAGGGAAGGCTACGAGCAGTACGTC.